Presented here are 12 T cell receptor beta chains from one specimen sequenced in a study of blood T cell repertoires in COVID-19. Libraries were prepared by immunoSEQ multiplex PCR; TCRdb keeps only in-frame clonotypes and omits some of them. The sample lists about 270,000 clones, approximately 86% occurring once. The source material was peripheral blood. The receptors shown here come from a middle-aged man with active or convalescent COVID-19.

The gene calls are TRBV3-1 (or the pseudogene TRBV3-2) and TRBJ2-1, with TRBD1 matching 9 bases. After removal of 0 bases from V and 8 bases from J, the junction contained 17 bases not matched to a gene. The CDR3 totals 19 residues. The germline gives CDR1 LGHDT, CDR2 YNNKEL (reference sequence). The CDR3 loop is CASSQDLWVGTGSYDEQFF. CDR3 in DNA: TGTGCCAGCAGCCAAGATCTTTGGGTCGGGACAGGGTCATACGATGAGCAGTTCTTC.

J is TRBJ1-2 and V is TRBV14; the match to TRBD1 covers 8 bases. This CDR3 has 14 amino acids. CDR1 and CDR2 (germline): SGHDN, FVKESK. The J segment lost 4 bases and the V segment lost 1 base, leaving 2 bases of the junction unmatched. For the CDR3, the DNA is TGTGCCAGCAGCCAAGCAGGGGGCCCCTATGGCTACACCTTC. Translated: CASSQAGGPYGYTF.

This chain links TRBV5-5 with TRBJ2-1, with 8 positions matching TRBD2. V was pared by 4 bases and J by 3 bases, with 12 bases of the junction left unmatched. The CDR3 consists of 17 residues. Germline CDR1 SGHKS, CDR2 YYEKEE (reference sequence). In DNA form, the CDR3 reads TGTGCCAGCAGCGGTGGAACTAGCGGCAGCTACTACAATGAGCAGTTCTTC. This codes for CASSGGTSGSYYNEQFF.

The chain carries TRBV24-1 and TRBJ2-2; 9 nucleotides align to TRBD1. This CDR3 is built from 18 residues. From germline, CDR1 is KGHDR and CDR2 SFDVKD. V lost 1 base, J lost 4 bases, and 9 bases stayed unmatched. CDR3 sequence: CATSDLGTGRSATGELFF. In DNA form, the CDR3 reads TGTGCCACCAGTGATTTAGGGACAGGGAGATCGGCCACCGGGGAGCTGTTTTTT.

This clone was recorded once. J is TRBJ1-2 and V is TRBV9, with 9 bases aligning to TRBD1. This CDR3 region has 16 residues. Germline CDR1 reads SGDLS; CDR2 reads YYNGEE. The V gene end was trimmed by 0 bases and the J gene end by 6 bases; junction bases not matched to a gene: 9. CDR3 DNA: TGTGCCAGCAGCGTAGTTGAGACAGGGGGTATCGATGGCTACACCTTC. Protein product: CASSVVETGGIDGYTF.

CDR3 DNA: TGTGCCAGCAGCTTCCAACCCCTAGCCCAAGAGACCCAGTACTTC. Protein: CASSFQPLAQETQYF. The chain employs TRBV7-6 and TRBJ2-5; D possibly corresponds to TRBD2 (5 bases). Germline V gene data show CDR1 as SGHVS and CDR2 as FNYEAQ. The CDR3 runs 15 residues. Deletions cut 3 bases from V and 1 base from J, with 12 bases between.

The rearrangement links TRBV27 to TRBJ2-7; TRBD2 is a possible D gene (5 bases). V was cut by 2 bases and J by 2 bases, with 10 bases left in between. Per germline, CDR1 MNHEY and CDR2 SMNVEV (reference sequence). This CDR3 comprises 14 residues. For the CDR3, the DNA is TGTGCCAGCAGTTTAATAGACGGGGCCTACGAGCAGTACTTC. This sequence encodes CASSLIDGAYEQYF.

The J gene is TRBJ1-1, the V gene TRBV5-1; D is possibly TRBD1 (5 bases). Between the trimmed V and J ends, which lost 0 bases and 2 bases, there was a span of 11 bases. The germline gives CDR1 SGHRS, CDR2 YFSETQ. CDR3 length equals 15 residues. The CDR3 protein is CASSLALGGNTEAFF. In nucleotides, the CDR3 is TGCGCCAGCAGCTTGGCACTGGGGGGTAACACTGAAGCTTTCTTT.

This clone was seen only once. This chain uses TRBV7-9 with TRBJ2-7; TRBD1 matches at 9 bases. With 6 bases clipped from V and 5 bases from J, the junction kept 8 bases outside the gene matches. This CDR3 spans 14 amino acids. Germline assignment: CDR1 SEHNR and CDR2 FQNEAQ (reference sequence). CDR3 loop: CASRQDRGVDEQYF. CDR3 in DNA: TGTGCCAGCAGACAGGACAGGGGAGTCGACGAGCAGTACTTC. Together with reference TRBV7-9 and TRBJ2-7, the CDR3 gives the full variable domain: DTGVSQNPRHKITKRGQNVTFRCDPISEHNRLYWYRQTLGQGPEFLTYFQNEAQLEKSRLLSDRFSAERPKGSFSTLEIQRTEQGDSAMYLCASRQDRGVDEQYFGPGTRLTVT.

This chain links TRBV5-1 with TRBJ2-7, with TRBD2 identical over 9 bases. Trimming took 0 bases from V and 3 from J; bases not matched to a gene: 10. Germline V gene sequence: CDR1 SGHRS, CDR2 YFSETQ. The CDR3 consists of 17 residues. The CDR3 spells CASSLEGGGAGDYEQYF. For the CDR3, the DNA is TGCGCCAGCAGCTTGGAAGGCGGGGGGGCCGGGGACTACGAGCAGTACTTC.

The J gene is TRBJ2-1, the V gene TRBV2; 8 nucleotides match TRBD2. From germline, CDR1 is SNHLY and CDR2 FYNNEI. The CDR3 loop spans 13 amino acids. The V and J ends lost 4 bases and 7 bases, in that order; junction bases with no gene match: 3. Written as DNA, the CDR3 is TGTGCCAGCAGTGTGGGACTAGATAATGAGCAGTTCTTC. Amino acid sequence: CASSVGLDNEQFF.

The chain is built from TRBV20-1 and TRBJ1-2; D is possibly TRBD1 (6 bases). This CDR3 has 10 residues. V lost 5 bases and J 7 bases, leaving 8 bases between the germline ends. The germline CDR1 and CDR2 sequences are DFQATT and SNEGSKA (reference sequence). The CDR3 reads CSAQGGGYTF. CDR3 nucleotides: TGCAGTGCTCAAGGGGGTGGCTACACCTTC.